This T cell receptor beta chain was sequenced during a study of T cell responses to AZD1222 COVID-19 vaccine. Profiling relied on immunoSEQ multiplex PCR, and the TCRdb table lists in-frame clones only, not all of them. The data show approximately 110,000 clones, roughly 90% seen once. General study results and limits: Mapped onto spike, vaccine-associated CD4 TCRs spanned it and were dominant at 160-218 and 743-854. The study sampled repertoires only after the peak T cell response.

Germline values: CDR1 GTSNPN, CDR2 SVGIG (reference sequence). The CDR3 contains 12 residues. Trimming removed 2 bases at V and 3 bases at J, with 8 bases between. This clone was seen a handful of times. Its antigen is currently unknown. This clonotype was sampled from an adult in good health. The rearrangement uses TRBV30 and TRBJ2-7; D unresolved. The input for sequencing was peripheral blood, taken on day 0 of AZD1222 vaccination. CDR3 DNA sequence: TGTGCCTGGAGTCCCCGCGGCTACGAGCAGTACTTC. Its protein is CAWSPRGYEQYF.